The 28 T cell receptor beta chains below were found in one sample sequenced in a study of shared clonotypes between healthy human individuals. The table came from immunoSEQ multiplex PCR; TCRdb's copy has only in-frame clones and leaves some out. This table holds 450,000 to 500,000 clones, over 65% found once. Source material: PBMCs. These receptors were obtained from a woman aged 35 to 49 in good health. Some clones in this sample may be carry-over from other donors' samples.

This sequence joins TRBV5-6 and TRBJ2-2; 11 bases map to TRBD2. The V gene's germline CDR1 is SGHDT and CDR2 YYEEEE. The CDR3 consists of 18 residues. With 0 bases clipped from V and 5 bases from J, the junction kept 9 bases outside the gene matches. Here the CDR3 DNA reads TGTGCCAGCAGCTTGGCAGGGACTAGCGGACACCCTACCGGGGAGCTGTTTTTT. It is translated as CASSLAGTSGHPTGELFF.

The J gene is TRBJ1-4, the V gene TRBV10-3, with 11 bases lining up with TRBD1. Germline lookup yields CDR1 ENHRY and CDR2 SYGVKD. Losses at the gene ends were 10 bases for V and 8 bases for J; bases not matched to a gene: 6. The CDR3 covers 13 residues. The CDR3 loop is CATGQGALEKLFF. CDR3 coding DNA: TGTGCCACCGGACAGGGGGCTCTGGAAAAACTGTTTTTT.

The chain couples TRBV5-8 to TRBJ2-7, with D possibly TRBD1 on 7 matching bases. CDR3 length: 16 residues. V dropped 0 bases and J dropped 0 bases, with 13 bases sitting between them. The V gene's germline CDR1 is SGHTS and CDR2 YDEGEE. In DNA form, the CDR3 reads TGTGCCAGCAGCTTGGAACGGGGGACAGACTCCTACGAGCAGTACTTC. Its protein is CASSLERGTDSYEQYF.

The gene calls are TRBV27 and TRBJ2-7, with 9 bases fitting TRBD2. Germline V gene data show CDR1 as MNHEY and CDR2 as SMNVEV (reference sequence). The CDR3 has 13 residues. V was clipped by 7 bases and J by 4 bases; unmatched bases: 5. CDR3 region: CASKASGTYEQYF. The CDR3 DNA reads TGTGCCAGCAAGGCTAGCGGGACTTACGAGCAGTACTTC.

The table lists this clone with a count of one. This CDR3 reads CASSLRSGSSYEQYF. DNA for the CDR3: TGCGCCAGCAGCCTTCGTAGCGGGAGCTCCTACGAGCAGTACTTC. The gene calls are TRBV5-1 and TRBJ2-7; 9 bases fit TRBD2. This CDR3 has 15 residues. J gave up 0 bases and V 4 bases, and 5 bases lay outside the gene matches. CDR1 is SGHRS and CDR2 is YFSETQ in the germline V gene. Drawing the rest from reference TRBV5-1 and TRBJ2-7, the complete variable domain is KAGVTQTPRYLIKTRGQQVTLSCSPISGHRSVSWYQQTPGQGLQFLFEYFSETQRNKGNFPGRFSGRQFSNSRSEMNVSTLELGDSALYLCASSLRSGSSYEQYFGPGTRLTVT.

J is TRBJ1-5 and V is TRBV4-1; tentative D call: TRBD1 (6 bases). Germline CDR1 is MGHRA and CDR2 is YSYEKL. CDR3 length equals 14 residues. Deletions cut 4 bases from V and 2 bases from J, with 9 bases between. CDR3 DNA sequence: TGCGCCAGCAGCCCAGGGGCGGGCAATCAGCCCCAGCATTTT. Its translation: CASSPGAGNQPQHF.

The chain couples TRBV20-1 to TRBJ2-1; D is ambiguous. The CDR3 sequence is 11 residues long. V lost 7 bases, J lost 5 bases, and 9 bases lay in between. Germline lookup yields CDR1 DFQATT and CDR2 SNEGSKA (reference sequence). DNA for the CDR3: TGCAGTGACCGGGCAGACAATGAGCAGTTCTTC. Translated, it gives CSDRADNEQFF.

The chain couples TRBV30 to TRBJ2-2, with 7 bases matching TRBD1. V dropped 5 bases and J dropped 4; count of bases not matched to a gene: 7. Germline CDR1 is GTSNPN and CDR2 is SVGIG (reference sequence). The CDR3 is 14 amino acids. The CDR3, as DNA: TGTGCCTGGCGGACAGGAGGTTTCACCGGGGAGCTGTTTTTT. Protein product: CAWRTGGFTGELFF.

The rearrangement links TRBV19 to TRBJ2-2; 7 nucleotides align to TRBD1. Trimming at V came to 2 bases and at J to 7 bases, leaving 10 bases not matched to a gene. The CDR3 is 16 amino acids. Germline V gives CDR1 LNHDA, CDR2 SQIVND (reference sequence). CDR3 amino acids: CASSIRGQSYSGELFF. The CDR3 DNA reads as TGTGCCAGTAGTATAAGGGGACAGAGTTACAGCGGGGAGCTGTTTTTT.

V is TRBV4-2 and J is TRBJ2-2; TRBD2 aligns across 9 bases. This CDR3 comprises 17 residues. CDR1 is LGHNA, CDR2 YNFKEQ, per germline. J gave up 4 bases and V 0 bases, and 6 bases lay outside the gene matches. The chain's CDR3 is CASSQDWAGGPTGELFF. CDR3 coding DNA: TGTGCCAGCAGCCAAGATTGGGCGGGAGGGCCCACCGGGGAGCTGTTTTTT.

This chain links TRBV5-1 with TRBJ2-7; 10 nucleotides match TRBD1. Per the germline V gene, CDR1 is SGHRS and CDR2 is YFSETQ. There are 15 residues in the CDR3. V lost 4 bases, J lost 5 bases, and 9 bases stayed unmatched. The CDR3 protein is CASSPRDRGGNEQYF. The CDR3 nucleotides read TGCGCCAGCAGCCCCCGGGACAGGGGTGGAAACGAGCAGTACTTC.

V usage is TRBV5-1 and J usage is TRBJ1-4, with a possible D match to TRBD1 (5 bases). Germline assignment: CDR1 SGHRS and CDR2 YFSETQ. V lost 3 bases and J 7 bases, leaving 19 bases between the germline ends. The CDR3 length is 16 residues. The CDR3 region is CASSYYLRQGGEKLFF. As DNA, the CDR3 is TGCGCCAGCAGCTACTACCTGAGGCAGGGAGGTGAAAAACTGTTTTTT.

Comment on this clone: The conserved final phenylalanine or tryptophan is absent from the CDR3, which likely points to a read error. The chain is built from TRBV9 and TRBJ1-4; D is perhaps TRBD1 (5 bases). The CDR3 is 15 amino acids. Germline CDR1 SGDLS, CDR2 YYNGEE. Trimming stripped 2 bases from V and 3 bases from J, with 11 bases between. The CDR3 nucleotides are TGTGCCAGCAGCGTGGGCAGGGCCGCTAATGAAAAACTGTTTCTT. Translated: CASSVGRAANEKLFL.

The rearrangement joins TRBV7-3 to TRBJ1-1; D is uncertain. Germline V gene lookup returns CDR1 SGHTA and CDR2 FQGTGA. The ends were cut back, 3 bases at V and 6 bases at J, with 5 bases in the middle. This CDR3 has 11 residues. This CDR3 is CASSFRSEAFF. CDR3 DNA: TGTGCCAGCAGCTTCAGGTCTGAAGCTTTCTTT.

V gene TRBV5-4 combines with J gene TRBJ1-1; 8 positions match TRBD1. Looked up from germline, CDR1 is SGHNT and CDR2 is YYREEE (reference sequence). The CDR3 consists of 17 residues. V was pared by 4 bases and J by 5 bases, with 16 bases of the junction left unmatched. CDR3 sequence (DNA): TGTGCCAGCAGCCGGAAGGTCCCTTTGAGGGACAGGACTGAAGCTTTCTTT. It codes for CASSRKVPLRDRTEAFF.

Only one count was recorded for this clone. The chain uses TRBV19 and TRBJ2-5; 8 bases are a match to TRBD1. The V gene's germline CDR1 is LNHDA and CDR2 SQIVND (reference sequence). The CDR3 covers 15 residues. The V segment lost 4 bases and the J segment 5 bases; nucleotides outside the gene matches: 9. The CDR3 bases are TGTGCCAGTAGTACGTGGACAGGGACGGGGGAGACCCAGTACTTC. Protein: CASSTWTGTGETQYF.

The chain combines TRBV13 with TRBJ2-1, with 11 bases identical to TRBD2. The CDR3 consists of 15 residues. Germline assignment: CDR1 PRHDT and CDR2 FYEKMQ (reference sequence). Trimming removed 0 bases from V and 9 bases from J; junction bases left unmatched: 4. CDR3 residues: CASSLGLAGGSEQFF. The CDR3 DNA reads as TGTGCCAGCAGCTTAGGGCTAGCGGGAGGAAGTGAGCAGTTCTTC.

J is TRBJ2-7 and V is TRBV7-2, with TRBD2 identical over 13 bases. The germline gives CDR1 SGHTA, CDR2 FQGNSA. The CDR3 length is 19 residues. V trimming: 5 bases; J trimming: 0 bases; junction bases outside the gene matches: 13. This chain's CDR3 is CASSPRTSGSVSGSYEQYF. DNA of the CDR3: TGTGCCAGCAGCCCGAGGACTAGCGGGAGTGTTTCCGGCTCCTACGAGCAGTACTTC.

As for this clone: Being one base from a much bigger clone, this may be a read error. The V call is TRBV29-1, the J call TRBJ2-1; D uncertain. The CDR3 loop spans 13 amino acids. Germline loops: CDR1 SQVTM, CDR2 ANQGSEA. The CDR3 coding sequence is TGCAGCGTTGAAGATTCCCTCGCCAATGAGCGGTTCTTC. Amino acid sequence: CSVEDSLANERFF.

The rearrangement uses TRBV15 and TRBJ1-3, with D unclear. The CDR3 loop spans 15 amino acids. Germline CDR1 and CDR2: LNHNV and YYDKDF (reference sequence). The V end lost 0 bases, the J end lost 0 bases, and 6 bases lay between the germline ends. The CDR3 DNA is TGTGCCACCAGCAGAGATCTTAACTCTGGAAACACCATATATTTT. The encoded protein is CATSRDLNSGNTIYF.

This clone was observed a single time. This rearrangement joins TRBV5-1 to TRBJ2-7; D is uncertain. Trimming pared 0 bases from V and 1 base from J, leaving 11 bases between. CDR1 is SGHRS and CDR2 is YFSETQ in the germline V gene. The CDR3 loop spans 15 amino acids. The CDR3 DNA follows: TGCGCCAGCAGCTTGGAGCCCTCCCCGTCCTACGAGCAGTACTTC. Translation: CASSLEPSPSYEQYF.

V is TRBV7-9 and J is TRBJ2-7; TRBD1 aligns across 8 bases. The CDR3 totals 14 residues. The germline V gene has CDR1 SEHNR and CDR2 FQNEAQ (reference sequence). The ends lost 5 bases at V and 4 bases at J; junction bases unmatched: 7. The CDR3 spells CASSPTGEWYEQYF. DNA for the CDR3: TGTGCCAGCAGCCCGACAGGGGAGTGGTACGAGCAGTACTTC.

The chain carries TRBV7-9 and TRBJ2-7; 11 bases map to TRBD2. This CDR3 spans 15 amino acids. Germline trimming cut 2 bases from V and 1 base from J; bases unmatched to any gene: 1. Germline V gene data show CDR1 as SEHNR and CDR2 as FQNEAQ (reference sequence). CDR3 sequence: CASSLTSGRSYEQYF. DNA of the CDR3: TGTGCCAGCAGCTTAACTAGCGGGAGATCCTACGAGCAGTACTTC.

This clone was counted a single time. Germline is not matched at one junction end, which may reflect a read error. This sequence joins TRBV5-1 and TRBJ2-5, with TRBD1 matching over 7 bases. Germline V gene lookup returns CDR1 SGHRS and CDR2 YFSETQ. The CDR3 extends over 16 amino acids. For the CDR3, the DNA is TGCGCCAGCAGTTTGGCCCCAACAGGGGCAGGGGAGACCCAGTACTTC. This gives the protein CASSLAPTGAGETQYF.

In the case of this clone: Other DNA sequences in this sample translate to the same CDR3. The CDR3, as DNA: TGCAGCGTTGAAGCGGGTGGGGGCTACACCTTC. As protein: CSVEAGGGYTF. V and J are TRBV29-1 and TRBJ1-2; D ambiguous. V lost 1 base and J lost 8, with 8 bases in between. The CDR3 runs 11 residues. Germline-derived CDR1 and CDR2 are SQVTM and ANQGSEA.

This clone has only a few counts. The V gene is TRBV2, the J gene TRBJ2-4; D is unclear. There are 14 residues in the CDR3. V was cut by 6 bases and J by 1 base, with 10 bases left in between. Germline values: CDR1 SNHLY, CDR2 FYNNEI. CDR3: CASSPIGAKNIQYF. The CDR3 coding sequence is TGTGCCAGCAGCCCAATAGGGGCCAAAAACATTCAGTACTTC.

This chain uses TRBV19 with TRBJ1-2; 8 bases line up with TRBD1. With 8 bases clipped from V and 5 bases from J, the junction kept 7 bases outside the gene matches. CDR1 and CDR2 from the germline V gene are LNHDA and SQIVND (reference sequence). CDR3 length: 13 residues. The CDR3 here is CASRQGQAYGYTF. For the CDR3, the DNA is TGTGCCAGTCGACAGGGGCAGGCTTATGGCTACACCTTC.

The chain carries TRBV7-6 and TRBJ2-7, with D tentatively TRBD2 (6 bases). From germline, CDR1 is SGHVS and CDR2 FNYEAQ. Trimming shortened V by 4 bases and J by 4 bases, and 14 bases separated the two germline ends. This CDR3 has 14 residues. CDR3 coding DNA: TGTGCCAGCAGCTCCGAGGCGGGGTTTTACGAGCAGTACTTC. Its protein is CASSSEAGFYEQYF.